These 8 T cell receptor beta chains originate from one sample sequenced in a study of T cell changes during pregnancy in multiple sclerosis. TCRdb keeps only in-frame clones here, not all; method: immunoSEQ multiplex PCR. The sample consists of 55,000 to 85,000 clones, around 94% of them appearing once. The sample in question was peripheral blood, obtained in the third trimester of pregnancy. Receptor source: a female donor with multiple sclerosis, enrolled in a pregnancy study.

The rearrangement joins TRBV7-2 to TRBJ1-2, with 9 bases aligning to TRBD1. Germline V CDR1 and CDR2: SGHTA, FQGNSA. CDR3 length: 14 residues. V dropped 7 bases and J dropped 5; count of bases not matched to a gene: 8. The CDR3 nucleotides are TGTGCCAGCAACCGGGGGGACAGGGTTTATGGCTACACCTTC. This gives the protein CASNRGDRVYGYTF. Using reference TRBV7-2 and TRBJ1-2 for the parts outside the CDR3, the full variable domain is GAGVSQSPSNKVTEKGKDVELRCDPISGHTALYWYRQSLGQGLEFLIYFQGNSAPDKSGLPSDRFSAERTGGSVSTLTIQRTQQEDSAVYLCASNRGDRVYGYTFGSGTRLTVV.

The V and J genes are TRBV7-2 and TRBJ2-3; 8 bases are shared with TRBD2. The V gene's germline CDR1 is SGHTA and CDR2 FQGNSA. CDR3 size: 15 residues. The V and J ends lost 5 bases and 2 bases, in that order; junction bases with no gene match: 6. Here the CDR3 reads CASSPGGEVTDTQYF. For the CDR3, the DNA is TGTGCCAGCAGCCCGGGGGGGGAGGTCACAGATACGCAGTATTTT.

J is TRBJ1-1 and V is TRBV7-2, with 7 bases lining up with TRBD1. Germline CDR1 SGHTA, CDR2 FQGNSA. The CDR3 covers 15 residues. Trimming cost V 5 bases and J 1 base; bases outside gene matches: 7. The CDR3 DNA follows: TGTGCCAGCAGCCGAAACAGGGGCGGGAACACTGAAGCTTTCTTT. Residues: CASSRNRGGNTEAFF.

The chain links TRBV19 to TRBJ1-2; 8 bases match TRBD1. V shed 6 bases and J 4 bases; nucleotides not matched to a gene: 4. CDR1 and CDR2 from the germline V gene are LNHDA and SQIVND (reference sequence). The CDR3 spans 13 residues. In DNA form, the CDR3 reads TGTGCCAGTAGGTCCGGGACAGGCTATGGCTACACCTTC. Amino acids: CASRSGTGYGYTF.

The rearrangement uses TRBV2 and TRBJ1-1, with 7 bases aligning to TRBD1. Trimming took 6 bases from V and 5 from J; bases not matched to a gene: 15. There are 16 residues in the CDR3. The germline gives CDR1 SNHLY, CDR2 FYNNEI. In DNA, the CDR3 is TGTGCCAGCAGGCTTACGACAGGGACCTTTCGGACTGAAGCTTTCTTT. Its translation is CASRLTTGTFRTEAFF.

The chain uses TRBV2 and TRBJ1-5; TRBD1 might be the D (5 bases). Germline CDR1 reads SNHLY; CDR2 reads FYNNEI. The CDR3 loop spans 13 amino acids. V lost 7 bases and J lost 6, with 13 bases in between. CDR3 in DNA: TGTGCCAGCACGGGCAGGGTCAGTCAGCCCCAGCATTTT. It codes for CASTGRVSQPQHF.

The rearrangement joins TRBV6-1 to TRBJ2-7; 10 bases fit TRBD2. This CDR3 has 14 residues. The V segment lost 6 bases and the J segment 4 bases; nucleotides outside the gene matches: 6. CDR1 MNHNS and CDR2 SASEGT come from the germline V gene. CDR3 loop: CASSPGTSVYEQYF. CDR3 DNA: TGTGCCAGCAGCCCCGGGACTAGCGTTTACGAGCAGTACTTC.

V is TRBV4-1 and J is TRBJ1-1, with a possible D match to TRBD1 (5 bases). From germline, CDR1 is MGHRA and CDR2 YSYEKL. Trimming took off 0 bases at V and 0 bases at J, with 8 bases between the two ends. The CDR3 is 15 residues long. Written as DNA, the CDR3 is TGCGCCAGCAGCCAAGAAGGGGCGGTGAACACTGAAGCTTTCTTT. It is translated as CASSQEGAVNTEAFF.